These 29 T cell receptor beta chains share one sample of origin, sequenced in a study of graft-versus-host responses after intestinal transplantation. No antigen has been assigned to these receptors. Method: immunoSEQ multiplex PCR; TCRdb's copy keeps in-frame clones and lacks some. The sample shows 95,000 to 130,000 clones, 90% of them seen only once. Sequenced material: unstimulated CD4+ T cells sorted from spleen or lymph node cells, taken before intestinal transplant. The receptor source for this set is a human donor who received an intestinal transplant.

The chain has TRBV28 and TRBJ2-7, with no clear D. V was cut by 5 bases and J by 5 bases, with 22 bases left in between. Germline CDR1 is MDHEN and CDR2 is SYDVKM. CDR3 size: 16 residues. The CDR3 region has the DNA TGTGCCAGCAGTACGTTAGTTGCCGGGTCTGAAGACGAGCAGTACTTC. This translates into CASSTLVAGSEDEQYF.

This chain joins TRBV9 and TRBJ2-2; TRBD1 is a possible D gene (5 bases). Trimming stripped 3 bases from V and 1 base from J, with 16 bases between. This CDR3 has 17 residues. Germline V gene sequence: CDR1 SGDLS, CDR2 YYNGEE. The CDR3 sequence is CASSALTGPGNTGELFF. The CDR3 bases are TGTGCCAGCAGCGCCCTAACAGGCCCGGGGAACACCGGGGAGCTGTTTTTT.

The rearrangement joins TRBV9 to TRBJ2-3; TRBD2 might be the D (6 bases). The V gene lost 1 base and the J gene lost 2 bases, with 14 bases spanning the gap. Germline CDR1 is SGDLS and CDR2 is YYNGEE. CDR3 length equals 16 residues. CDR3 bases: TGTGCCAGCAGCGTATGGCCTAGCGCCACCACAGATACGCAGTATTTT. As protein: CASSVWPSATTDTQYF. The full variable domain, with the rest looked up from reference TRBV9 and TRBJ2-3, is DSGVTQTPKHLITATGQRVTLRCSPRSGDLSVYWYQQSLDQGLQFLIQYYNGEERAKGNILERFSAQQFPDLHSELNLSSLELGDSALYFCASSVWPSATTDTQYFGPGTRLTVL.

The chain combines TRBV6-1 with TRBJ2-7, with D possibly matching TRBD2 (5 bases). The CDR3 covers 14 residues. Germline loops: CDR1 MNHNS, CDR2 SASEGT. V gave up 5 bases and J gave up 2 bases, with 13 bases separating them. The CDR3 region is CASSSRSGAYEQYF. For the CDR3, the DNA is TGTGCCAGCAGTTCTCGGTCCGGGGCCTACGAGCAGTACTTC.

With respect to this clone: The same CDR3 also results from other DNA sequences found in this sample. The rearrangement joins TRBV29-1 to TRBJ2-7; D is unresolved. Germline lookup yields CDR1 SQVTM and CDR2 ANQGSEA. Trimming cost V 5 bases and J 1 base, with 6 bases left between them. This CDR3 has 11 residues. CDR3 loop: CSVLTSYEQYF. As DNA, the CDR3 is TGCAGCGTTTTAACATCCTACGAGCAGTACTTC.

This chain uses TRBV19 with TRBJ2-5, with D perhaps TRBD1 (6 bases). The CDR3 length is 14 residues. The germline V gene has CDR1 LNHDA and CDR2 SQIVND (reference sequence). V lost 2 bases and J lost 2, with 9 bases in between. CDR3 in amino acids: CASSIRGTQETQYF. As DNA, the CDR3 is TGTGCCAGTAGTATACGAGGGACACAAGAGACCCAGTACTTC.

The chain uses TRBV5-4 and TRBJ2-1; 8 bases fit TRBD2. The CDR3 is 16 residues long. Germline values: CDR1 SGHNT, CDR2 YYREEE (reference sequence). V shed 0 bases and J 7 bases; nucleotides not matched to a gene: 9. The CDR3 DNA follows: TGTGCCAGCAGCTTGGCCACCGGGGGGGCCTGGAATGAGCAGTTCTTC. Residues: CASSLATGGAWNEQFF. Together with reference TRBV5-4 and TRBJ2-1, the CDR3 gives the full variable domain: ETGVTQSPTHLIKTRGQQVTLRCSSQSGHNTVSWYQQALGQGPQFIFQYYREEENGRGNFPPRFSGLQFPNYSSELNVNALELDDSALYLCASSLATGGAWNEQFFGPGTRLTVL.

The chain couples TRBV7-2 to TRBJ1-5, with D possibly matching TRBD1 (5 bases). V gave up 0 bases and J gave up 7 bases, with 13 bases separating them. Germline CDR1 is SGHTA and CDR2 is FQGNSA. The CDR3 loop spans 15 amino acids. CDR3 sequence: CASSLALVGGQPQHF. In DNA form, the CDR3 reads TGTGCCAGCAGCTTAGCCTTAGTGGGGGGACAGCCCCAGCATTTT.

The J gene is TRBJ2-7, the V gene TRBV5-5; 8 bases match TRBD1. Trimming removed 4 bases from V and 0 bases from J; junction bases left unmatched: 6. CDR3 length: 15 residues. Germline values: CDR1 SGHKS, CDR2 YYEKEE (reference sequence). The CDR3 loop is CASSDTGTGSYEQYF. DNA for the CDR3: TGTGCCAGCAGCGACACCGGGACAGGCTCCTACGAGCAGTACTTC.

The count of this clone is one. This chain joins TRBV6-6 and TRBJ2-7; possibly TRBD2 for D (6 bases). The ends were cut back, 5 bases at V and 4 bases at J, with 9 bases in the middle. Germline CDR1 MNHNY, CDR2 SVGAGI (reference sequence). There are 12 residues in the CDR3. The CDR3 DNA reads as TGTGCCAGCAGTCCGAGCGGGTACGAGCAGTACTTC. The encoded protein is CASSPSGYEQYF.

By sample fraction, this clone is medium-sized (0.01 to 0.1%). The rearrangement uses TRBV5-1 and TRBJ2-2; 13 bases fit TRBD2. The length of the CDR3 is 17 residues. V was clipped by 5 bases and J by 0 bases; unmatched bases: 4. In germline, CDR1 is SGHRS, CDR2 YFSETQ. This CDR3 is CASRWTSGSPNTGELFF. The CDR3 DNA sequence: TGCGCCAGCAGGTGGACTAGCGGGAGCCCGAACACCGGGGAGCTGTTTTTT.

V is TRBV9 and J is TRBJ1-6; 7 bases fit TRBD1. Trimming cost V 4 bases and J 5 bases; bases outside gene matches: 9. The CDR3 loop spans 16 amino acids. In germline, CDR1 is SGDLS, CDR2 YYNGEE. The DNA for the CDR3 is TGTGCCAGCAGCTTATACGACAGGGTGCATAATTCACCCCTCCACTTT. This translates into CASSLYDRVHNSPLHF. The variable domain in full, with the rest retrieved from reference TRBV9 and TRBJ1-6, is DSGVTQTPKHLITATGQRVTLRCSPRSGDLSVYWYQQSLDQGLQFLIQYYNGEERAKGNILERFSAQQFPDLHSELNLSSLELGDSALYFCASSLYDRVHNSPLHFGNGTRLTVT.

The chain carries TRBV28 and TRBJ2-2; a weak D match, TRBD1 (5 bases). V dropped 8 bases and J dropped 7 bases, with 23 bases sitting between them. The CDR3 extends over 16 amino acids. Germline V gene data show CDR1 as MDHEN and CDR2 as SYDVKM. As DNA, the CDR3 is TGTGCCAGCTCCCCCGCCTGGGGCGGTTGGGACGGGGAGCTGTTTTTT. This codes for CASSPAWGGWDGELFF.

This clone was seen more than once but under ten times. For the CDR3, the DNA is TGTGCCTGGAGCCTCAACGGAGTTGAAGCTTTCTTT. Translating gives CAWSLNGVEAFF. The rearrangement uses TRBV30 and TRBJ1-1; D not resolved. V shed 3 bases and J shed 7 bases, with 12 bases lying between them. The CDR3 covers 12 residues. Germline lookup yields CDR1 GTSNPN and CDR2 SVGIG (reference sequence).

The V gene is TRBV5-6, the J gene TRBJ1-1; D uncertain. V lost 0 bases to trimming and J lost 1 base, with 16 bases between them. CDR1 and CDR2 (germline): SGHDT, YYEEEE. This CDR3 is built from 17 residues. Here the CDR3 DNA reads TGTGCCAGCAGCTTGGCCCAGGTCCCCAGAAAGAACACTGAAGCTTTCTTT. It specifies CASSLAQVPRKNTEAFF.

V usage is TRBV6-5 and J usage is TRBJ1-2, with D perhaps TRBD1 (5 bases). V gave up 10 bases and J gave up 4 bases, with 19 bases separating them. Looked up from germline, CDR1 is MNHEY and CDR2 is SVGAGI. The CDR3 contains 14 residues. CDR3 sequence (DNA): TGTGCCACCTCAAAGGGAGGGAGGGGCTATGGCTACACCTTC. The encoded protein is CATSKGGRGYGYTF.

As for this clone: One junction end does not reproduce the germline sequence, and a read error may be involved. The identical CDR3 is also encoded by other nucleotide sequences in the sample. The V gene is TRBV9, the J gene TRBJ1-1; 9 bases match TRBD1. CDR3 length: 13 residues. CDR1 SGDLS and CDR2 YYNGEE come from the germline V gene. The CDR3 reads CASKGQGNTEAFF. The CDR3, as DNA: TGTGCCAGCAAGGGACAGGGAAACACTGAAGCCTTCTTT.

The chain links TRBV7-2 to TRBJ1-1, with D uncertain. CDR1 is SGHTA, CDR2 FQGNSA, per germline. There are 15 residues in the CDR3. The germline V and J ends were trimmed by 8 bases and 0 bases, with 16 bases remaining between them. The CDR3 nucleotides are TGTGCCAGCCGCCCTCGAGCAGGCCTGAACACTGAAGCTTTCTTT. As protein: CASRPRAGLNTEAFF.

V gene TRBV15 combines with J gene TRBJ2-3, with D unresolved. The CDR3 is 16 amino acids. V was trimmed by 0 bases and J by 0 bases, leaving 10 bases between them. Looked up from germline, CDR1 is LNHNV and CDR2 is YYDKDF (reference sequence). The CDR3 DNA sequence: TGTGCCACCAGCAGAGATCAAGCGTGGAGCACAGATACGCAGTATTTT. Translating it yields CATSRDQAWSTDTQYF.

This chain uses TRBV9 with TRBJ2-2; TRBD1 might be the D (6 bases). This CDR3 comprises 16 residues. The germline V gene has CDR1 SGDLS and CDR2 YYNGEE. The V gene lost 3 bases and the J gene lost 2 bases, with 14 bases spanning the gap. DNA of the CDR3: TGTGCCAGCAGCGCTAACAGGGAAATCAACACCGGGGAGCTGTTTTTT. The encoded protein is CASSANREINTGELFF.

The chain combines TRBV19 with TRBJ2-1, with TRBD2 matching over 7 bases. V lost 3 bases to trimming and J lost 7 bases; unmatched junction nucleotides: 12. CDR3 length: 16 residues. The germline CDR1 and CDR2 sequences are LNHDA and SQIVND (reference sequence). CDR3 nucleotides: TGTGCCAGTAGTATTGATGGGGGGGTGATCCGGAATGAGCAGTTCTTC. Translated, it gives CASSIDGGVIRNEQFF. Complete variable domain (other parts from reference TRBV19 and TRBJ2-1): DGGITQSPKYLFRKEGQNVTLSCEQNLNHDAMYWYRQDPGQGLRLIYYSQIVNDFQKGDIAEGYSVSREKKESFPLTVTSAQKNPTAFYLCASSIDGGVIRNEQFFGPGTRLTVL.

CDR3 region: CASSLVGGDTEAFF. CDR3 nucleotide sequence: TGTGCCAGCAGCTTAGTTGGGGGGGACACTGAAGCTTTCTTT. V is TRBV7-9 and J is TRBJ1-1; a possible D gene is TRBD1 (5 bases). Trimming stripped 1 base from V and 3 bases from J, with 9 bases between. Germline-derived CDR1 and CDR2 are SEHNR and FQNEAQ (reference sequence). The length of the CDR3 is 14 residues.

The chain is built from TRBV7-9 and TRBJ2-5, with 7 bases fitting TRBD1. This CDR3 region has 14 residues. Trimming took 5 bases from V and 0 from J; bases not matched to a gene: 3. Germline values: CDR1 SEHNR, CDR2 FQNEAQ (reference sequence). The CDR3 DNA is TGTGCCAGCAGCAAGACAGGGTACCAAGAGACCCAGTACTTC. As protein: CASSKTGYQETQYF.

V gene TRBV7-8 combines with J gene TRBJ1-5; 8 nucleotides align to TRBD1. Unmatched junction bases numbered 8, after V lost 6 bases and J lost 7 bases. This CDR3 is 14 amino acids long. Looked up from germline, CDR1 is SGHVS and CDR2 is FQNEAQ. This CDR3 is CASSQDRGWQPQHF. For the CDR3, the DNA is TGTGCCAGCAGTCAAGACAGGGGATGGCAGCCCCAGCATTTT.

The DNA of the CDR3 is TGTGCCAGCAGCGCGAGACTAGCGCTTTACAATGAGCAGTTCTTC. Encoded protein: CASSARLALYNEQFF. The chain employs TRBV9 and TRBJ2-1; 8 positions agree with TRBD2. Germline V gene lookup returns CDR1 SGDLS and CDR2 YYNGEE. The CDR3 extends over 15 amino acids. With 3 bases clipped from V and 4 bases from J, the junction kept 6 bases outside the gene matches. Full variable domain (remainder filled in from reference TRBV9 and TRBJ2-1): DSGVTQTPKHLITATGQRVTLRCSPRSGDLSVYWYQQSLDQGLQFLIQYYNGEERAKGNILERFSAQQFPDLHSELNLSSLELGDSALYFCASSARLALYNEQFFGPGTRLTVL.

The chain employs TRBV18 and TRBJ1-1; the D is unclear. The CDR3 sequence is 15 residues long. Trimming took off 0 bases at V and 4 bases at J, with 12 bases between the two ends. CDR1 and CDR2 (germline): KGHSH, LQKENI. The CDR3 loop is CASSPPAAIGTEAFF. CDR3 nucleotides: TGTGCCAGCTCACCACCTGCGGCCATCGGCACTGAAGCTTTCTTT.

The CDR3 loop reads CSVGPRGYNEQFF. The CDR3 DNA reads TGCAGCGTTGGGCCCCGGGGGTACAATGAGCAGTTCTTC. The rearrangement uses TRBV29-1 and TRBJ2-1, with D possibly being TRBD2 (6 bases). The CDR3 has 13 amino acids. Germline V gene sequence: CDR1 SQVTM, CDR2 ANQGSEA. V dropped 4 bases and J dropped 4 bases, with 11 bases sitting between them.

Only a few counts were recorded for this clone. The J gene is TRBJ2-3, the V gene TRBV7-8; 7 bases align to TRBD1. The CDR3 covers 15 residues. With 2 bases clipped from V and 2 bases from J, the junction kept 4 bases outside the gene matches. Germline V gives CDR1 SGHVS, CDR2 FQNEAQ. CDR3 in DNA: TGTGCCAGCAGCTTAAGTGGGACAGTCACAGATACGCAGTATTTT. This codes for CASSLSGTVTDTQYF.

Written as DNA, the CDR3 is TGCGCCAGCAGCTTTCGGGGGGCGAACACCGGGGAGCTGTTTTTT. As protein: CASSFRGANTGELFF. V usage is TRBV5-1 and J usage is TRBJ2-2; 7 bases line up with TRBD2. The CDR3 is 15 residues long. The germline V gene encodes CDR1 SGHRS and CDR2 YFSETQ. Trimming at V came to 2 bases and at J to 0 bases, leaving 1 base not matched to a gene. The full variable domain, in which reference TRBV5-1 and TRBJ2-2 provide the parts outside the CDR3, is KAGVTQTPRYLIKTRGQQVTLSCSPISGHRSVSWYQQTPGQGLQFLFEYFSETQRNKGNFPGRFSGRQFSNSRSEMNVSTLELGDSALYLCASSFRGANTGELFFGEGSRLTVL.